Below are 27 T cell receptor beta chains sequenced from a single sample in a study of response to subunit inactivated influenza vaccine. A single record per CDR3 protein comes from TCRdb applying MiXCR to the RT-PCR reads. The sample lists 700,000 to 800,000 distinct CDR3 sequences, about a fifth occurring once. Material: PBMCs from blood, obtained more than 4 days after vaccination. The receptors come from a man aged 50 or older who received an inactivated influenza vaccine.

The genes are TRBV18 and TRBJ1-4, with D unresolved. Germline-derived CDR1 and CDR2 are KGHSH and LQKENI. The length of the CDR3 is 14 residues. V lost 3 bases to trimming and J lost 7 bases, with 12 bases between them. The CDR3 here is CASSPEQRGEKLFF. For the CDR3, the DNA is TGTGCCAGCTCACCCGAGCAACGTGGTGAAAAACTGTTTTTT.

The rearrangement links TRBV28 to TRBJ2-5; 7 bases are a match to TRBD2. The trim removed 7 bases at V and 4 bases at J, leaving 6 bases unmatched. Germline V gives CDR1 MDHEN, CDR2 SYDVKM. The CDR3 covers 13 residues. This CDR3 reads CASIGEGTETQYF. CDR3 DNA sequence: TGTGCCAGCATAGGGGAGGGGACAGAGACCCAGTACTTC.

This clonotype was detected many times. V gene TRBV5-5 combines with J gene TRBJ2-7, with D perhaps given as TRBD1 or TRBD2 (5 bases each). The V end lost 7 bases, the J end lost 3 bases, and 17 bases lay between the germline ends. CDR1 SGHKS and CDR2 YYEKEE come from the germline V gene (reference sequence). CDR3 length: 14 residues. CDR3 nucleotide sequence: TGTGCCAGCGGGCCCGGGGCGATGATCTACGAGCAGTACTTC. Protein product: CASGPGAMIYEQYF.

This clonotype has only a few counts. The V call is TRBV7-3, the J call TRBJ2-1; no reliable D call. CDR3 length: 14 residues. Between the trimmed V and J ends, which lost 3 bases and 8 bases, there was a span of 14 bases. CDR1 SGHTA and CDR2 FQGTGA come from the germline V gene. As DNA, the CDR3 is TGTGCCAGCAGCTTTCACAGTAGAACCGATGAGCAGTTCTTC. It specifies CASSFHSRTDEQFF.

The count of this clonotype is one. This chain joins TRBV20-1 and TRBJ2-1; D perhaps matches TRBD2 (6 bases). The CDR3 extends over 16 amino acids. Germline V CDR1 and CDR2: DFQATT, SNEGSKA (reference sequence). Trimming removed 4 bases at V and 0 bases at J, with 16 bases between. The DNA for the CDR3 is TGCAGTGCTAATGCGGGGCCGACCTTCTCCTACAATGAGCAGTTCTTC. It codes for CSANAGPTFSYNEQFF.

CDR3 region: CASSLSTGDTEAFF. The CDR3 DNA reads as TGCGCCAGCAGCCTCTCGACAGGGGACACTGAAGCTTTCTTT. The rearrangement joins TRBV4-3 to TRBJ1-1; the match to TRBD1 covers 8 bases. The CDR3 has 14 amino acids. CDR1 and CDR2 (germline): LGHNA, YSLEER. The J segment lost 3 bases and the V segment lost 4 bases, leaving 4 bases of the junction unmatched.

V gene TRBV10-3 combines with J gene TRBJ2-7, with no clear D. Per germline, CDR1 ENHRY and CDR2 SYGVKD. The CDR3 has 12 amino acids. The V and J ends lost 6 bases and 6 bases respectively, with 12 bases between them. CDR3 sequence (DNA): TGTGCCATCAGCGGCGGTGATCGCGAGCAGTACTTC. This sequence encodes CAISGGDREQYF.

This clonotype appeared a few times. The V gene is TRBV12-3 or TRBV12-4, the J gene TRBJ2-7; TRBD1 matches 8 bases. The CDR3 sequence is 13 residues long. The trim removed 4 bases at V and 7 bases at J, leaving 6 bases unmatched. This chain's CDR3 is CASSSTGGTEQYF. For the CDR3, the DNA is TGTGCCAGCAGTTCTACAGGGGGGACGGAGCAGTACTTC.

This clonotype appeared many times. The genes are TRBV7-9 and TRBJ2-5; no firm D call. CDR1 is SEHNR, CDR2 FQNEAQ, per germline (reference sequence). Trimming shortened V by 3 bases and J by 2 bases, and 13 bases separated the two germline ends. This CDR3 comprises 15 residues. The CDR3 DNA is TGTGCCAGCAGCTTTTTTAGGGCCGGTCAAGAGACCCAGTACTTC. Amino acids: CASSFFRAGQETQYF.

The J gene is TRBJ1-3, the V gene TRBV6-5, with no clear D. V lost 0 bases, J lost 4 bases, and 7 bases lay in between. The CDR3 has 14 amino acids. Germline V gene lookup returns CDR1 MNHEY and CDR2 SVGAGI. The CDR3 loop is CASSYSGGGNTIYF. CDR3 DNA: TGTGCCAGCAGTTACTCGGGCGGGGGAAACACCATATATTTT.

The chain has TRBV20-1 and TRBJ2-7; D remains ambiguous. Germline CDR1 DFQATT, CDR2 SNEGSKA (reference sequence). Trimming removed 3 bases at V and 4 bases at J, with 10 bases between. The CDR3 loop spans 12 amino acids. CDR3: CSARPGLYEQYF. The CDR3 region has the DNA TGCAGTGCTAGGCCCGGGTTATACGAGCAGTACTTC.

V is TRBV11-2 and J is TRBJ2-1; either TRBD1 or TRBD2 may fit D (5 bases each). V was shortened by 2 bases and J by 1 base, with 18 bases between the two germline ends. The CDR3 has 18 amino acids. Germline V CDR1 and CDR2: SGHAT, FQNNGV. The CDR3 spells CASSLPPGAGPSYNEQFF. The CDR3 coding sequence is TGTGCCAGCAGCTTACCCCCCGGGGCAGGCCCATCCTACAATGAGCAGTTCTTC.

The chain has TRBV6-1 and TRBJ2-3, with 7 positions matching TRBD1. The J segment lost 4 bases and the V segment lost 7 bases, leaving 8 bases of the junction unmatched. Looked up from germline, CDR1 is MNHNS and CDR2 is SASEGT. The CDR3 covers 14 residues. CDR3 region: CASKQGSLADTQYF. DNA of the CDR3: TGTGCCAGCAAACAGGGGAGCTTGGCAGATACGCAGTATTTT.

This clonotype was observed a handful of times. This chain links TRBV7-6 with TRBJ1-1; 9 bases are a match to TRBD1. CDR3 size: 15 residues. Germline assignment: CDR1 SGHVS and CDR2 FNYEAQ. V gave up 5 bases and J gave up 5 bases; unmatched junction bases: 9. In nucleotides, the CDR3 is TGTGCCAGCAGCGCCACAGGGGGCTCGAGGACTGAAGCTTTCTTT. Translating it yields CASSATGGSRTEAFF.

The chain couples TRBV15 to TRBJ2-3, with TRBD1 as a possible D gene (5 bases). This CDR3 spans 15 amino acids. V lost 1 base and J 2 bases, leaving 10 bases between the germline ends. The germline V gene encodes CDR1 LNHNV and CDR2 YYDKDF (reference sequence). The CDR3 loop reads CATSRVVGPTDTQYF. For the CDR3, the DNA is TGTGCCACCAGCAGAGTGGTGGGGCCCACAGATACGCAGTATTTT.

This clonotype was picked up a small number of times. This rearrangement joins TRBV20-1 to TRBJ2-1; D is unclear. The V end lost 2 bases, the J end lost 0 bases, and 11 bases lay between the germline ends. This CDR3 region has 15 residues. Germline V gene sequence: CDR1 DFQATT, CDR2 SNEGSKA (reference sequence). In DNA form, the CDR3 reads TGCAGTGCTAGACTCCCCCATAGCTCCTACAATGAGCAGTTCTTC. It specifies CSARLPHSSYNEQFF.

This clonotype was detected many times. The CDR3 sequence is CSVETSGRSSYNEQFF. The CDR3 DNA reads as TGCAGCGTTGAGACTAGCGGGAGGAGCTCCTACAATGAGCAGTTCTTC. The chain is built from TRBV29-1 and TRBJ2-1, with 13 bases aligning to TRBD2. The CDR3 runs 16 residues. Germline values: CDR1 SQVTM, CDR2 ANQGSEA. The junction had 2 bases not matched to a gene; V was cut back by 3 bases and J by 0 bases.

The chain links TRBV15 to TRBJ1-2; a weak D match, TRBD1 (5 bases). V was shortened by 3 bases and J by 4 bases, with 12 bases between the two germline ends. Germline lookup yields CDR1 LNHNV and CDR2 YYDKDF (reference sequence). The CDR3 sequence is 14 residues long. The CDR3 DNA reads TGTGCCACCAGCAGCAGGGTTCTCCCCTATGGCTACACCTTC. Translation gives CATSSRVLPYGYTF.

The chain joins TRBV7-9 to TRBJ1-5; D possibly corresponds to TRBD1 (6 bases). CDR1 is SEHNR, CDR2 FQNEAQ, per germline (reference sequence). The ends were cut back, 7 bases at V and 4 bases at J, with 17 bases in the middle. This CDR3 contains 15 residues. CDR3 bases: TGTGCCAGCAACTCTACAGCAGGGGAAAATCAGCCCCAGCATTTT. Its translation is CASNSTAGENQPQHF.

The CDR3 loop is CASCGTGTSYEQYF. The CDR3 nucleotides are TGTGCCAGCTGCGGGACAGGGACCTCCTACGAGCAGTACTTC. The chain has TRBV7-2 and TRBJ2-7; 9 nucleotides align to TRBD1. Germline CDR1 SGHTA, CDR2 FQGNSA. The CDR3 is 14 residues long. J lost 0 bases, V lost 8 bases, and 5 bases had no gene match.

About this clonotype itself: The junction shows a germline mismatch at one end, possibly a read error. This chain joins TRBV6-5 and TRBJ2-5; 9 bases are a match to TRBD1. Per the germline V gene, CDR1 is MNHEY and CDR2 is SVGAGI. The CDR3 has 15 residues. The DNA for the CDR3 is TGTGCCAGCGGTTACGAAGGGACAGGGTGGGAGACCCAGTACTTC. Its translation is CASGYEGTGWETQYF.

This clonotype was counted between two and nine times. The rearrangement joins TRBV11-2 to TRBJ2-7; D is perhaps TRBD1 or TRBD2 (5 bases each). V was shortened by 7 bases and J by 2 bases, with 15 bases between the two germline ends. CDR3 length: 14 amino acids. CDR1 and CDR2 (germline): SGHAT, FQNNGV. The CDR3 DNA is TGTGCCAGCACCCCCGGGGCAGTACCCTACGAGCAGTACTTC. Encoded protein: CASTPGAVPYEQYF.

Only a few counts were recorded for this clonotype. The CDR3 protein is CASSFGTGINEQFF. CDR3 in DNA: TGTGCCAGCAGTTTCGGGACAGGAATCAATGAGCAGTTCTTC. The V call is TRBV12-3 or TRBV12-4, the J call TRBJ2-1, with TRBD1 identical over 8 bases. V lost 3 bases, J lost 6 bases, and 4 bases stayed unmatched. This CDR3 has 14 amino acids.

This chain links TRBV29-1 with TRBJ2-2, with D hard to call. The CDR3 is 13 amino acids. V shed 4 bases and J shed 1 base, with 7 bases lying between them. Germline CDR1 is SQVTM and CDR2 is ANQGSEA. The CDR3 sequence is CSVALENTGELFF. Here the CDR3 DNA reads TGCAGCGTTGCATTGGAGAACACCGGGGAGCTGTTTTTT.

The V gene is TRBV29-1, the J gene TRBJ2-3; unclear D gene. The V end was cut by 4 bases, the J end by 2 bases, with 10 bases between. CDR3 length: 13 amino acids. Germline V gives CDR1 SQVTM, CDR2 ANQGSEA. This chain's CDR3 is CSVVSKNTDTQYF. CDR3 DNA sequence: TGCAGCGTTGTTAGCAAAAACACAGATACGCAGTATTTT.

This clonotype has only one observation. V usage is TRBV4-3 and J usage is TRBJ2-3; D is possibly TRBD1 (5 bases). This CDR3 contains 20 residues. V was cut by 2 bases and J by 0 bases, with 24 bases left in between. Germline lookup yields CDR1 LGHNA and CDR2 YSLEER. CDR3 amino acids: CASSQQTGQGPYLSTDTQYF. The CDR3 DNA is TGCGCCAGCAGCCAACAAACAGGACAAGGCCCGTATCTTAGCACAGATACGCAGTATTTT.

This clonotype was detected ten times or more. The genes are TRBV7-2 and TRBJ2-3, with D uncertain. The V gene's germline CDR1 is SGHTA and CDR2 FQGNSA. V was clipped by 1 base and J by 7 bases, with 6 bases between them. This CDR3 region has 12 residues. DNA of the CDR3: TGTGCCAGCAGCTTAGGGCCTAATACGCAGTATTTT. Translated, it gives CASSLGPNTQYF.